This T cell receptor beta chain was observed in a study of tumor and adjacent non-tumor tissue in lung cancer. Study outcomes and limitations: In normal lung, the top 100 clones were significantly more dominant than in tumor. TCR diversity was significantly greater in tumor than normal lung tissue.

The template was RNA from unsorted bulk tissue. Donors were chemotherapy-naive, newly diagnosed lung cancer surgical patients in China, August–late 2014. V lost 5 bases, J lost 0 bases, and 12 bases lay in between. This CDR3 has 15 residues. The library came from three nested PCR rounds adapted from ARM-PCR protocols. Each CDR3 protein is one row after TCRdb ran MiXCR on the multiplex PCR reads. The sample carries tens of thousands of distinct CDR3 sequences, less than 75% recorded once. Worth noting for this clonotype: Antigen specificity is unknown. This clone may be a read error of a much larger clone one base away.

This sequence joins TRBV12-3 or TRBV12-4 and TRBJ2-3; D unresolved. The specimen was lung tumor tissue. This TCR derives from a man aged 55 to 70 with non-small cell lung cancer. Here the CDR3 reads CASSKSGISTDTQYF. The CDR3 coding sequence is TGTGCCAGCAGTAAAAGTGGTATCAGCACAGATACGCAGTATTTT.